This is a list of T cell receptor beta chains from one sample in a study of cytotoxic CD8 clonotypes in ibrutinib-treated CLL. TCRdb's copy holds only in-frame clones and misses some; the assay was immunoSEQ multiplex PCR. The data hold about 250,000 clones, with around 70% observed a single time. Material: PBMCs, obtained after 24 months of ibrutinib treatment. These receptors all come from a human donor with chronic lymphocytic leukemia. CDR3s include the opening cysteine and the closing phenylalanine or tryptophan. Fields, in order: clone size, J gene, D gene, V gene, CDR3 DNA, CDR3 protein. D genes are given only for firm matches. The listing skips clone size in some rows; elsewhere it reads once, few, many or a size class.

. | TRBJ1-5 | . | TRBV9 | TGTGCCAGCAGCGTCGGACAGACTCCTAGCCCCCAGCATTTT | CASSVGQTPSPQHF
. | TRBJ2-1 | TRBD2 | TRBV25-1 | TGTGCCAGCAGTGGGGACCGACTAGCGGAGACCTACAATGAGCAGTTCTTC | CASSGDRLAETYNEQFF
. | TRBJ2-7 | TRBD2 | TRBV5-6 | TGTGCCAGCAGCTTCGGGACTAGTCGCGAGCAGTACTTC | CASSFGTSREQYF
few | TRBJ2-7 | . | TRBV28 | TGTGCCAGCAGCCCGTCTGACTCCTACGAGCAGTACTTC | CASSPSDSYEQYF
few | TRBJ2-3 | . | TRBV5-1 | TGCGCCAGCAGCTTGGAGGGGTCAGCCACAGATACGCAGTATTTT | CASSLEGSATDTQYF
. | TRBJ1-4 | . | TRBV5-1 | TGCGCCAGCAGCTTGGTCGGACAGTCTAATGAAAAACTGTTTTTT | CASSLVGQSNEKLFF
. | TRBJ1-2 | . | TRBV28 | TGTGCCAGCAGTTTTGATCCGGGACAAACCGGCTACACCTTC | CASSFDPGQTGYTF
. | TRBJ1-4 | . | TRBV14 | TGTGCCAGCAGCCACCGAAGGGGGTTGGGGGAGACTAATGAAAAACTGTTTTTT | CASSHRRGLGETNEKLFF
. | TRBJ1-4 | TRBD1 | TRBV7-8 | TGTGCCAGCAGCTTAGGAGGGCAGGGGGCTAACGAAAAACTGTTTTTT | CASSLGGQGANEKLFF
. | TRBJ1-4 | TRBD1 | TRBV30 | TGTGCCTGGGACTCGGACAGGGGAGGAAAACTGTTTTTT | CAWDSDRGGKLFF
. | TRBJ1-2 | . | TRBV5-1 | TGCGCCAGCAGCGATGGACGGAGCTATGGCTACACCTTC | CASSDGRSYGYTF
. | TRBJ2-3 | . | TRBV6-6 | TGTGCCAGCAACCCCGGGTCAGCGGTCACAGATACGCAGTATTTT | CASNPGSAVTDTQYF
. | TRBJ2-5 | TRBD1 | TRBV5-1 | TGCGCCAGCAGCCATCGGACAGGGAGCCAAGAGACCCAGTACTTC | CASSHRTGSQETQYF
. | TRBJ1-1 | . | TRBV9 | TGTGCCAGCAGCGCCTACGAGTCGATCACTGAAGCTTTCTTT | CASSAYESITEAFF
. | TRBJ1-5 | . | TRBV30 | TGTACCCGGAGCGTCCCGGAGGGTCAGCCCCAGCATTTT | CTRSVPEGQPQHF
. | TRBJ2-3 | TRBD1 | TRBV28 | TGTGCCAGCAGTGGGCCCAAGGACAGGGGCACAGATACGCAGTATTTT | CASSGPKDRGTDTQYF
once | TRBJ2-1 | . | TRBV6-5 | TGTGCCAGCAGTTACGGGGGACTGGGGCCTGGCAATGAGCAGTTCTTC | CASSYGGLGPGNEQFF
. | TRBJ2-2 | TRBD2 | TRBV5-1 | TGCGCCAGCAGCCCGGGACTAGCGGACACCGGGGAGCTGTTTTTT | CASSPGLADTGELFF
. | TRBJ2-1 | TRBD2 | TRBV30 | TGTGCCTGGAGTGGTCTTAGCGGGGCCTCCTACAATGAGCAGTTCTTC | CAWSGLSGASYNEQFF
once | TRBJ1-5 | . | TRBV4-3 | TGCGCCAGCAGCCAAGACGGTAATCAGCCCCAGCATTTT | CASSQDGNQPQHF
few | TRBJ2-1 | TRBD1 | TRBV30 | TGTGCCTGGTCCCCCGGGACAGGGGGCTTTGAGCAGTTCTTC | CAWSPGTGGFEQFF
. | TRBJ2-7 | TRBD2 | TRBV9 | TGTGCCAGCAGCGTAGGAGGGACTAGCGCCTACGAGCAGTACTTC | CASSVGGTSAYEQYF
. | TRBJ2-2 | TRBD2 | TRBV12-5 | TGTGCTAGTGGTTTCTTACTAGCGGGACCGAACACCGGGGAGCTGTTTTTT | CASGFLLAGPNTGELFF
. | TRBJ2-3 | . | TRBV27 | TGTGCCAGCAGTTTCCTCTCCACAGATACGCAGTATTTT | CASSFLSTDTQYF
. | TRBJ2-1 | . | TRBV19 | TGTGCCAGTAGTATAGTACTGACGACCTACAATGAGCAGTTCTTC | CASSIVLTTYNEQFF
. | TRBJ2-5 | . | TRBV28 | TGTGCCAGTAGACTAGGAGAGACCCAGTACTTC | CASRLGETQYF
. | TRBJ2-7 | . | TRBV9 | TGTGCCAGCAGCGTTAGGAATGCCGGGACCGGCTACGAGCAGTACTTC | CASSVRNAGTGYEQYF
. | TRBJ1-5 | . | TRBV7-2 | TGTGCCAGCAGCCTTGACGGGGATAGCAATCAGCCCCAGCATTTT | CASSLDGDSNQPQHF
once | TRBJ2-7 | . | TRBV4-2 | TGTGCCAGCAGCCAAGGGGACGGAGCTCTCGAGCAGTACTTC | CASSQGDGALEQYF
once | TRBJ2-7 | . | TRBV9 | TGTGCCAGCAGCCGTAGCGGCGGTATAGGCTACGAGCAGTACTTC | CASSRSGGIGYEQYF
. | TRBJ1-5 | . | TRBV28 | TGTGCCAGCAGTTTTGGAGTTAACATACCCTTAAATCAGCCCCAGCATTTT | CASSFGVNIPLNQPQHF
. | TRBJ2-1 | TRBD1 | TRBV4-2 | TGTGCCAGCAGCCAACCGGGGACAGGGTTTTCTTTCTTC | CASSQPGTGFSFF
. | TRBJ2-7 | . | TRBV7-9 | TGTGCCAGCAGCCACCCGCAGCAAGTTCTCTACGAGCAGTACTTC | CASSHPQQVLYEQYF
. | TRBJ2-5 | . | TRBV5-4 | TGTGCCAGCAGCCTCCCGGACCCAGAGACCCAGTACTTC | CASSLPDPETQYF
few | TRBJ2-7 | . | TRBV30 | TGTGCCTGGAGTTTCGGGACACCCTACGAGCAGTACTTC | CAWSFGTPYEQYF